These T cell receptor beta chains were read from a single sample in a study of cytomegalovirus exposure and HLA in healthy donors. TCRdb's table, derived via immunoSEQ multiplex PCR, lists solely in-frame clones and lacks some. The table shows around 93,000 clones, with about 81% occurring only once. Sequencing used PBMCs. These receptors all come from a woman between 40 and 55 years old in good health and CMV-seronegative. Both conserved end residues are part of each CDR3. Each record gives: J gene, V gene, D gene, clone size, CDR3 DNA, CDR3 protein. The D gene is left open where the match is weak. Only some rows state a clone size, as once, few, many or a class for expanded clones.

>TRBJ2-7|TRBV7-9|TRBD2|once
TGTGCCAGCAGCCCGGGTCTAGCGGGATTCAGCTCCTACGAGCAGTACTTC
CASSPGLAGFSSYEQYF
>TRBJ1-5|TRBV6-1|TRBD1|NA
TGTGCCAGCAGTGAACCCCCCCCGGGACAGCGAGGGAATCAGCCCCAGCATTTT
CASSEPPPGQRGNQPQHF
>TRBJ2-3|TRBV5-5|NA|NA
TGTGCCAGCAGCTTGGTGGGGGGAGGTAGCGCAGATACGCAGTATTTT
CASSLVGGGSADTQYF
>TRBJ1-1|TRBV10-1|NA|medium-sized
TGCGCCAGCAGTGAAAACCCGACAGGGAACACTGAAGCTTTCTTT
CASSENPTGNTEAFF
>TRBJ2-1|TRBV7-2|NA|NA
TGTGCCAGCAGCCCCCAGCCACATAGCGGCAACCCCTACAATGAGCAGTTCTTC
CASSPQPHSGNPYNEQFF
>TRBJ2-2|TRBV27|NA|NA
TGTGCCAGCAGTTTTACAGGGATTCTAACGGGGGAGCTGTTTTTT
CASSFTGILTGELFF
>TRBJ2-5|TRBV6-1|NA|NA
TGTGCCAGCAGTGAAGCCAGGGCAAGAACCCAGTACTTC
CASSEARARTQYF
>TRBJ2-1|TRBV5-4|NA|NA
TGTGCCAGCAGCTATGAAGCCCTGGTACGAAATGAGCAGTTCTTC
CASSYEALVRNEQFF
>TRBJ2-1|TRBV2|TRBD1|NA
TGTGCCAGCAGCGTCAGGGACAGGGGGCTAACGGGCTCCTACAATGAGCAGTTCTTC
CASSVRDRGLTGSYNEQFF
>TRBJ2-1|TRBV19|NA|NA
TGTGCCAGCTCGGGACTCCCGAGCTCCTACAATGAGCAGTTCTTC
CASSGLPSSYNEQFF
>TRBJ1-2|TRBV19|NA|NA
TGTGCCAGTAGCCATAACTCAGGGAACCCCAGGGAAGGCTACACCTTC
CASSHNSGNPREGYTF
>TRBJ2-1|TRBV27|TRBD2|NA
TGTGCCAGCAGTTTAAAGACTAGCGGGACCTACAATGAGCAGTTCTTC
CASSLKTSGTYNEQFF
>TRBJ2-7|TRBV2|TRBD1|NA
TGTGCCAGCAGGTCCCTGGCGGGACAGGGTGTCGTCGAGCAGTACTTC
CASRSLAGQGVVEQYF
>TRBJ2-7|TRBV4-3|NA|few
TGCGCCAGCAGCCAAGGGCCCCCTAGCAGCTACGAGCAGTACTTC
CASSQGPPSSYEQYF
>TRBJ2-3|TRBV11-2|NA|NA
TGTGCCAGCAGCTTTCGGGACCATTTGCGGGGGCCTAGCACAGATACGCAGTATTTT
CASSFRDHLRGPSTDTQYF
>TRBJ2-1|TRBV29-1|NA|NA
TGCAGCGTTGCAGGGGTCTACAATGAGCAGTTCTTC
CSVAGVYNEQFF
>TRBJ2-7|TRBV11-2|TRBD1|NA
TGTGCCAGCAGCTTAGGCTCGACAGGGGCCTACGAGCAGTGCTTC
CASSLGSTGAYEQCF
>TRBJ2-5|TRBV29-1|TRBD1|NA
TGCAGCGTTCCGGGACAGGGGGTTGGGACCCAGTACTTC
CSVPGQGVGTQYF
>TRBJ2-1|TRBV9|TRBD2|NA
TGTGCCAGCAGCGTAGCTAGCGGGAACTACAATGAGCAGTTCTTC
CASSVASGNYNEQFF
>TRBJ2-1|TRBV28|TRBD1|NA
TGTGCCAGCAGCCTGACAGGGGGCGCTTACAATGAGCAGTTCTTC
CASSLTGGAYNEQFF
>TRBJ2-1|TRBV6-4|TRBD2|NA
TGTGCCAGCAGTGACTGGGGACTAGCGGGAGTCGAGCAGTTCTTC
CASSDWGLAGVEQFF
>TRBJ1-2|TRBV5-6|NA|NA
TGTGCCAGCAGCTCCGATGAGGTAGAGGGCTACACCTTC
CASSSDEVEGYTF